The present T cell receptor beta chain was sequenced within a study of naive and memory T cell subsets. Treatment: skin biopsy from saline-injected control site (resident skin T cells). Reverse transcription used DNase-treated unsorted total RNA, aiming for roughly 1 to 1,100 ng. The table lists this clonotype with many counts. Ligated cDNA underwent four rounds of PCR with nested alpha and beta constant region primers and SP2. TCRdb redid the calling of the UMI-ligation and nested PCR reads with MiXCR, one entry per CDR3 protein. The sample includes roughly 2,000 distinct CDR3 sequences, 3.5% to 5% of them seen just once. Trimming removed 0 bases from V and 3 bases from J; junction bases left unmatched: 2. The germline gives CDR1 DFQATT, CDR2 SNEGSKA (reference sequence). The CDR3 consists of 15 residues.

This TCR derives from an adult in good health. The material sequenced was skin, taken from a saline injection site in the skin. This chain connects TRBV20-1 to TRBJ2-2; TRBD2 aligns across 9 bases. In DNA form, the CDR3 reads TGCAGTGCTAGAGATATAGCGGGAGACACCGGGGAGCTGTTTTTT. Its protein product is CSARDIAGDTGELFF.